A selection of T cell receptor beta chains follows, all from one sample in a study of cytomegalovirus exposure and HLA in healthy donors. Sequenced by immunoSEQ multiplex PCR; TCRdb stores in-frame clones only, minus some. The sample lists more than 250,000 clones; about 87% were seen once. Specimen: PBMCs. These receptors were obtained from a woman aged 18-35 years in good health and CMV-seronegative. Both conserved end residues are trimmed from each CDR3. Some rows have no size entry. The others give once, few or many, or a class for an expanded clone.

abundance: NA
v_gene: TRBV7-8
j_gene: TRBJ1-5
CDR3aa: ASSPRTRDRGLSRGSNQPQH

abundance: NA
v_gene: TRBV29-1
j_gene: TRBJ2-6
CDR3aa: SVEETGESGSGANVLT

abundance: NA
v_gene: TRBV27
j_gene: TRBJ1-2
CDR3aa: ASPTRQGIVSGYT

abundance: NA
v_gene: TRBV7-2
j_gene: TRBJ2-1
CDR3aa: ASSSDRGSEQF

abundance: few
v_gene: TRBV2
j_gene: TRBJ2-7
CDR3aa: ASFAGLSYEQY

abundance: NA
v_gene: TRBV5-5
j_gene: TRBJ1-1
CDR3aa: ASSLTLQTANTEAF

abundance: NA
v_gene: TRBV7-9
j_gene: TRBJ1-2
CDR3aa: ASSQVQGYYGYT

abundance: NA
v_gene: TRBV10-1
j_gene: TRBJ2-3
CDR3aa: ASSGGNSDTQY

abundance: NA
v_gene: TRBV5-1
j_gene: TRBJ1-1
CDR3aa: ASSSQGGNTEAF

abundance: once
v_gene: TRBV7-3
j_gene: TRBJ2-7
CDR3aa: ASSLGHPSSYEQY

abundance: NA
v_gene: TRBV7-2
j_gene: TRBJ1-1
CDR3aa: ASSSGRIGRPEAF

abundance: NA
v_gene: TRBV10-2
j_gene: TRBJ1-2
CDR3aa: ASSIEGDGYT

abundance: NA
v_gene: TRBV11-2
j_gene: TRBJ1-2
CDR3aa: ASSLRGRDGYT

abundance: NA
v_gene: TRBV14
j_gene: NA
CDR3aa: ASSQTTRGKDYEQY

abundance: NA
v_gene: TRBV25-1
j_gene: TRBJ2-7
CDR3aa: ASSPRGQGWYEQY

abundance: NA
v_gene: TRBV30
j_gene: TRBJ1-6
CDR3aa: AWSVRESPLH

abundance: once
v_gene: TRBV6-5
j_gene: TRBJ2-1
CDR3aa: ASSYGGDNEQF